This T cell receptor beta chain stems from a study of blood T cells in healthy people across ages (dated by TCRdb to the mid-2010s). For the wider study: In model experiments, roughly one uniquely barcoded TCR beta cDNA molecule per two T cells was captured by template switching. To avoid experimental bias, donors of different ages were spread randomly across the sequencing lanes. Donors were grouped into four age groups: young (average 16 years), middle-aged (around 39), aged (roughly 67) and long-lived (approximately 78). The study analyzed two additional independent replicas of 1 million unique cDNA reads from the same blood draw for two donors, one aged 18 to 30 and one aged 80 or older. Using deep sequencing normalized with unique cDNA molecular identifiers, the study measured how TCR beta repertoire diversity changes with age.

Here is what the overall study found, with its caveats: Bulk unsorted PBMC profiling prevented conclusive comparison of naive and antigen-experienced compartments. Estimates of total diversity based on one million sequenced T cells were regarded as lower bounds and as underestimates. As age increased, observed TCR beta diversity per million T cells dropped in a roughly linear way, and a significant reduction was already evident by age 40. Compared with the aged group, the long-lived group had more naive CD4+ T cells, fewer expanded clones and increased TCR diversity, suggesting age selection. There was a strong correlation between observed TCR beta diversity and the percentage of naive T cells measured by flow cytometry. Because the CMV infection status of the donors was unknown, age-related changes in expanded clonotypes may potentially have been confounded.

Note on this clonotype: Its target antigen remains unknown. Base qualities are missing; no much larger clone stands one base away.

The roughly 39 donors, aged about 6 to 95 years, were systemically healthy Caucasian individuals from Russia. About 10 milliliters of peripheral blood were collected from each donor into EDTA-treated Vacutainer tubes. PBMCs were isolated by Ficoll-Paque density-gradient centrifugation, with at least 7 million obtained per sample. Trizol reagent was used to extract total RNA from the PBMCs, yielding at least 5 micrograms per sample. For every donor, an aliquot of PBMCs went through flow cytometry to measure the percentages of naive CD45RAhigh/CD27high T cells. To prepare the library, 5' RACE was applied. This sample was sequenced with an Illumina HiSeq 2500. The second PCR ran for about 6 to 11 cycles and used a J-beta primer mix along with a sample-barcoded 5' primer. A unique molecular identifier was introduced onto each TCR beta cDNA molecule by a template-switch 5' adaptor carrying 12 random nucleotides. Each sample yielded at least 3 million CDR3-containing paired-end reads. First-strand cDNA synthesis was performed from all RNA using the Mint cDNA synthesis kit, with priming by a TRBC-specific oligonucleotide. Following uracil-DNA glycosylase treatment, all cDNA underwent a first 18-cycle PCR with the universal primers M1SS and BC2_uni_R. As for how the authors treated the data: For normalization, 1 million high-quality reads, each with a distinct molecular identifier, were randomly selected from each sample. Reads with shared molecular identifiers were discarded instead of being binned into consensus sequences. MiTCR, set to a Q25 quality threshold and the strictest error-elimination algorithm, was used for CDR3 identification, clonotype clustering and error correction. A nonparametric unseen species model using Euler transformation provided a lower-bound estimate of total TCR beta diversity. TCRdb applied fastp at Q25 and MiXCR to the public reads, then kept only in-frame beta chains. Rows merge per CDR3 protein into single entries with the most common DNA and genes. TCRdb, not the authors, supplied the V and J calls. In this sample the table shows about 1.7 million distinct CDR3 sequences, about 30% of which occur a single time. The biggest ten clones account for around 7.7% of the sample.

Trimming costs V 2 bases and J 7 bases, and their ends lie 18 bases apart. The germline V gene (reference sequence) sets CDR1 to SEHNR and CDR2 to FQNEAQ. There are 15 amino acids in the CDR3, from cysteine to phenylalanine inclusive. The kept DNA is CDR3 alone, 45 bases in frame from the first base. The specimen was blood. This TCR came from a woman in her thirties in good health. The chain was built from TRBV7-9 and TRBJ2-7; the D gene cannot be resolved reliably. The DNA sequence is TGTGCCAGCAGCTTAACCCGATTGAGTTACAATGAGCAGTACTTC. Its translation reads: CASSLTRLSYNEQYF.